This T cell receptor (beta chain) came from a study of T cells in Graves' hyperthyroidism and ophthalmopathy. Whole-study results and caveats: Ophthalmopathy got predicted by the model a median 6.5 months before its onset. Most thyroid clonotypes that were expanded above 0.001 also turned up in blood.

Hyperthyroidism, newly diagnosed and lasting under 2 months, affected patients aged 18 to 65. Diagnoses were established using clinical symptoms, serum thyroxine and TRAb, thyroid ultrasound and orbital computed tomography. This clonotype was seen ten or more times. Antigen unknown. This CDR3 region has 17 residues. Germline V CDR1 and CDR2: SNHLY, FYNNEI. The V and J ends lost 6 bases and 0 bases, in that order; junction bases with no gene match: 6. The investigators amplified TCR beta CDR3 regions from RNA transcripts. The TCR CDR3 was amplified in a first-round RT-PCR using the HTBI primer set. TCRdb recomputed calls from the multiplex PCR reads with MiXCR, one row per CDR3 protein. The repertoire holds around 420,000 distinct CDR3 sequences, with roughly 13% as singletons.

What was sequenced was blood. The clonotype comes from a woman in her late teens or twenties with Graves' hyperthyroidism. This chain connects TRBV2 to TRBJ2-1, with 12 positions matching TRBD2. The CDR3 protein is CASRKGTSGPSYNEQFF. CDR3 nucleotide sequence: TGTGCCAGCAGGAAAGGGACTAGCGGGCCCTCCTACAATGAGCAGTTCTTC.